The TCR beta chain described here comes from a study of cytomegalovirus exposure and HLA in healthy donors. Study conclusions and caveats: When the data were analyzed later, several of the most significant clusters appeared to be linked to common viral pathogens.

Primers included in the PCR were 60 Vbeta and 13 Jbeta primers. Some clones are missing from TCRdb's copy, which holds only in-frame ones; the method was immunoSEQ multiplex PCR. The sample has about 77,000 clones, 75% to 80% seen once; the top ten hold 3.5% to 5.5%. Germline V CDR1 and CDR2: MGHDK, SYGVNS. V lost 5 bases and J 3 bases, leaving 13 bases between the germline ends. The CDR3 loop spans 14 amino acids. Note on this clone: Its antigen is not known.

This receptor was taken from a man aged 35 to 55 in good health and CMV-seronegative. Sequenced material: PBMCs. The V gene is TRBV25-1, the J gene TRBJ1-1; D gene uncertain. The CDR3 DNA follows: TGTGCCAGCAGTCCCGAAAGAGGTTACACTGAAGCTTTCTTT. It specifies CASSPERGYTEAFF.